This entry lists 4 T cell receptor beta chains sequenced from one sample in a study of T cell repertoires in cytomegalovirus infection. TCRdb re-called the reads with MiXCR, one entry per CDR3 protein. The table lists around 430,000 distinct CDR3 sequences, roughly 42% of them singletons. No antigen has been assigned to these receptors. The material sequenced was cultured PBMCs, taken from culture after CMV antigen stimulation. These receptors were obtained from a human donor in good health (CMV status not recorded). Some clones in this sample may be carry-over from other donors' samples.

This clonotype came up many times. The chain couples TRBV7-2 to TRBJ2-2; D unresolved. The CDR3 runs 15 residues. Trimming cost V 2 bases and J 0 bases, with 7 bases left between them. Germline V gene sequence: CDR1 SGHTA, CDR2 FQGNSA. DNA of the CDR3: TGTGCCAGCAGCTTAAAAGGATCGAACACCGGGGAGCTGTTTTTT. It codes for CASSLKGSNTGELFF.

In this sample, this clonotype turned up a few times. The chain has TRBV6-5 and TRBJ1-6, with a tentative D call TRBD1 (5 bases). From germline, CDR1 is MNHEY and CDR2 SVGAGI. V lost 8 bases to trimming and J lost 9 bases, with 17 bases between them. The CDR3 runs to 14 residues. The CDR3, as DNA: TGTGCCAGCGGACTCACGAAAGGGGTTTCACCCCTCCACTTT. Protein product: CASGLTKGVSPLHF.

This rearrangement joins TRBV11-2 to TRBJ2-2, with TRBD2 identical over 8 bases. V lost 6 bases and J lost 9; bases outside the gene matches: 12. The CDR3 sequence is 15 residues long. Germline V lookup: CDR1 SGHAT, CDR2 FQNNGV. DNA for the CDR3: TGTGCCAGCAGTCCCTCGGGGGGGGGCTATCGGGAGCTGTTTTTT. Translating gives CASSPSGGGYRELFF.

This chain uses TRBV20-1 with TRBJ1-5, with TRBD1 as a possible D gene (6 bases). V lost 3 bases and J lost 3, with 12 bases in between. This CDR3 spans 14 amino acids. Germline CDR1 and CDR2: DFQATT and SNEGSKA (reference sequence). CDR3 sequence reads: CSASIQGDNQPQHF. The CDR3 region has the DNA TGCAGTGCTAGTATACAGGGAGACAATCAGCCCCAGCATTTT.